Presented here are 5 T cell receptor beta chains from one specimen sequenced in a study of blood T cell repertoires in COVID-19. Some clones are missing from TCRdb's copy, which holds only in-frame ones; the method was immunoSEQ multiplex PCR. The table shows more than 95,000 clones, with 81% occurring only once. Sequenced material: peripheral blood. The source is a man in his 60s with acute or convalescent COVID-19.

This clone was detected only once. The rearrangement links TRBV6-2 or TRBV6-3 to TRBJ1-5, with TRBD1 matching over 7 bases. The germline gives CDR1 MNHEY, CDR2 SVGEGT. The CDR3 covers 16 residues. V shed 4 bases, J shed 5 bases, and the junction held 11 bases outside the gene matches. The CDR3 nucleotides are TGTGCCAGCAGTTTATACAGGGGCGGGATTGATCAGCCCCAGCATTTT. This encodes CASSLYRGGIDQPQHF.

Points on this clone: Germline and junction disagree at one end, which may indicate a read error. This chain joins TRBV30 and TRBJ1-1, with 9 bases lining up with TRBD1. The length of the CDR3 is 10 residues. Per germline, CDR1 GTSNPN and CDR2 SVGIG (reference sequence). The CDR3 nucleotides are TGTGCCAGCGGCCGGGACAGGGTAATGTTT. Protein: CASGRDRVMF. Looking up the rest from reference TRBV30 and TRBJ1-1 gives the full variable domain: SQTIHQWPATLVQPVGSPLSLECTVEGTSNPNLYWYRQAAGRGLQLLFYSVGIGQISSEVPQNLSASRPQDRQFILSSKKLLLSDSGFYLCASGRDRVMFGQGTRLTVV.

This clone was seen more than once but under ten times. The V call is TRBV19, the J call TRBJ1-5; D might be TRBD1 (5 bases). V was pared by 5 bases and J by 4 bases, with 12 bases between. The CDR3 runs 14 residues. Looked up from germline, CDR1 is LNHDA and CDR2 is SQIVND (reference sequence). The DNA for the CDR3 is TGTGCCAGTAGTGATAGACAGCCAAATCAGCCCCAGCATTTT. Translated: CASSDRQPNQPQHF.

The J gene is TRBJ2-4, the V gene TRBV12-5; 10 nucleotides agree with TRBD2. The ends lost 1 base at V and 4 bases at J; junction bases unmatched: 10. Germline V gene data show CDR1 as LGHNT and CDR2 as FRNRAP. The CDR3 spans 18 residues. For the CDR3, the DNA is TGTGCTAGTGGTTTGGCACCGAGGACTAGCGGATCGAAAAACATTCAGTACTTC. Its translation: CASGLAPRTSGSKNIQYF.

The chain uses TRBV12-3 or TRBV12-4 and TRBJ1-1; D is unclear. V lost 2 bases and J lost 10, with 14 bases in between. This CDR3 region has 13 residues. CDR3 sequence (DNA): TGTGCCAGCAGTTTATCATCGGTATCAGGAGCTTTCTTT. Its protein is CASSLSSVSGAFF.